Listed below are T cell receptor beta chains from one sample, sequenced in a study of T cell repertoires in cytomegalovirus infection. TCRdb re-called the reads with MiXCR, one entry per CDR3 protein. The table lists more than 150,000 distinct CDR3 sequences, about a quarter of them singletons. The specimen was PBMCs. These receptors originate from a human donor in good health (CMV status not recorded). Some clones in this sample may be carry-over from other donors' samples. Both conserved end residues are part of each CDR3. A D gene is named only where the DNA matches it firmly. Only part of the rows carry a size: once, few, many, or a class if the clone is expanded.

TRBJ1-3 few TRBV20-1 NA CSATIEAFGNTIYF TGCAGTGCCACGATAGAGGCTTTCGGAAACACCATATATTTT
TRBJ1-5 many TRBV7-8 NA CASSLVGSQPQHF TGTGCCAGCAGCTTAGTGGGGAGTCAGCCCCAGCATTTT
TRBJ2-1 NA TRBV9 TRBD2 CASRGLAGARVFNEQFF TGTGCCAGCAGGGGACTAGCGGGAGCGAGAGTATTCAATGAGCAGTTCTTC
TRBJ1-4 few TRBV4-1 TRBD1 CASSHTGQAEKLFF TGCGCCAGCAGCCACACGGGACAGGCTGAAAAACTGTTTTTT
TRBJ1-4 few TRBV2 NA CASTFGEKLFF TGTGCCAGCACTTTTGGTGAAAAACTGTTTTTT
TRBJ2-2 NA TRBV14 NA CASSQVQGRSGELFF TGTGCCAGCAGCCAAGTCCAGGGGCGAAGCGGGGAGCTGTTTTTT
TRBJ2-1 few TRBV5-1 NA CASSRRDGYNEQFF TGCGCCAGCAGCCGCCGGGACGGTTACAATGAGCAGTTCTTC
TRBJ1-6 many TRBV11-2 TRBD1 CASSLDAVARGAPLHF TGTGCCAGCAGCTTAGACGCCGTGGCCAGGGGGGCACCCCTCCACTTT
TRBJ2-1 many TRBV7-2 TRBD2 CASSPPGLAGEGEQFF TGTGCCAGCAGTCCGCCGGGACTAGCGGGAGAGGGGGAGCAGTTCTTC
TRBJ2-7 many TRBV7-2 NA CASSRAGIPSYEQYF TGTGCCAGCAGCAGGGCGGGTATCCCCTCCTACGAGCAGTACTTC
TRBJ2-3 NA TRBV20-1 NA CSAPLATSTDTQYF TGCAGTGCGCCCCTAGCGACTAGCACAGATACGCAGTATTTT
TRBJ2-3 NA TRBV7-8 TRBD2 CASSFLAGGSTDTQYF TGTGCCAGCAGCTTCCTAGCGGGGGGTAGCACAGATACGCAGTATTTT
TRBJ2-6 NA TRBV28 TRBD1 CASSPQGAGANVLTF TGTGCCAGCAGTCCTCAGGGGGCTGGGGCCAACGTCCTGACTTTC
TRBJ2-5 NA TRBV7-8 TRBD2 CASSLQRGGRETQYF TGTGCCAGCAGCTTACAGCGGGGGGGGAGAGAGACCCAGTACTTC
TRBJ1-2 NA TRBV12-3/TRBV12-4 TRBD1 CASSPPGQGESYGYTF TGTGCCAGCAGTCCGCCCGGACAGGGAGAGTCCTATGGCTACACCTTC
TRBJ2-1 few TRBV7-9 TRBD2 CASSITSGGNEQFF TGTGCCAGCAGCATCACTAGCGGGGGAAATGAGCAGTTCTTC